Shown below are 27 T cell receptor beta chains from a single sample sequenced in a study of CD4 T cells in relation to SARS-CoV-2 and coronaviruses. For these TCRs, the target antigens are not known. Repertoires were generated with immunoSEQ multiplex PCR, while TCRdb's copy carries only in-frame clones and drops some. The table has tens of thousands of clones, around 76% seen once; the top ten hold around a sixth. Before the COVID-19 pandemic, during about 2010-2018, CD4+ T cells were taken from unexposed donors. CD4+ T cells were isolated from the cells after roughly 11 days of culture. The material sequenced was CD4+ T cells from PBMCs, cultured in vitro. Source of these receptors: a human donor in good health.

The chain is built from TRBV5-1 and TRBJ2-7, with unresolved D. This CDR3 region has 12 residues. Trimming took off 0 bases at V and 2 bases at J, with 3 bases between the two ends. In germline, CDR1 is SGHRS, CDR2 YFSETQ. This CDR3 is CASSLGTYEQYF. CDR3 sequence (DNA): TGCGCCAGCAGCTTGGGAACCTACGAGCAGTACTTC.

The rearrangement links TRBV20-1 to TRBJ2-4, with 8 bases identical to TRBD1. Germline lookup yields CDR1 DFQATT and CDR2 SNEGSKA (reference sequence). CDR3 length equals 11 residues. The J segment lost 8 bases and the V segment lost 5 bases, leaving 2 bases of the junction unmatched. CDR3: CSALQGDIQYF. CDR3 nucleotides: TGCAGTGCTCTACAGGGGGACATTCAGTACTTC.

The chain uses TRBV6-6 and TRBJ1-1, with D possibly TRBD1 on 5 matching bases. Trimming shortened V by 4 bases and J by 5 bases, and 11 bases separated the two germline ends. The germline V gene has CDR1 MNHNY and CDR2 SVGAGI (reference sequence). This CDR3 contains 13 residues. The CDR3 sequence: CASSLKQETEAFF. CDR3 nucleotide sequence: TGTGCCAGCAGTTTGAAACAGGAGACTGAAGCTTTCTTT.

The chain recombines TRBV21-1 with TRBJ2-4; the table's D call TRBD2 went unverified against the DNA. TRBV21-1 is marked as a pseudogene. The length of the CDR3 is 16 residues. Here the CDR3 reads CASSNPAGGPIAIQYF. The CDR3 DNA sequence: TGTGCCAGCAGCAACCCAGCGGGAGGGCCCATTGCCATTCAGTACTTC.

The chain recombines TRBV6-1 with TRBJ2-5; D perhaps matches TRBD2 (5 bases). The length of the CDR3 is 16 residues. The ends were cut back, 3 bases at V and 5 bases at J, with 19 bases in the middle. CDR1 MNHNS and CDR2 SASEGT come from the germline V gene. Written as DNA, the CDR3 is TGTGCCAGCAGTGAGGGGAGCCGGTCTGCGGACGAGACCCAGTACTTC. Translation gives CASSEGSRSADETQYF.

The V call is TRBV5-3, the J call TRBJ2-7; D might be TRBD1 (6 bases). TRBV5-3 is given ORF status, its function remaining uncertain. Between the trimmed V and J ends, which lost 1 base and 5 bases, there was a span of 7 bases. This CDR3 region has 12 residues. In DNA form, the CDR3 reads TGTGCCAGAAGCTTGAAGGGGGACGAGCAGTACTTC. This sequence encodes CARSLKGDEQYF.

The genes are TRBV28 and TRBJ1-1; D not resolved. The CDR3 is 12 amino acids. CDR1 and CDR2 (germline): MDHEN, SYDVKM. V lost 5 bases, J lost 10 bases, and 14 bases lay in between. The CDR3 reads CASSQLTPVAFF. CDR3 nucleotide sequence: TGTGCCAGCAGTCAACTAACACCGGTAGCTTTCTTT.

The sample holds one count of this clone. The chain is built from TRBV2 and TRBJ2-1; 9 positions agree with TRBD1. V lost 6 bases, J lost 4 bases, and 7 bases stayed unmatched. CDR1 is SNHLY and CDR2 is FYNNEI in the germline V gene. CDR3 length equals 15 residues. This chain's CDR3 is CASRPGQGRYNEQFF. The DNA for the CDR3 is TGTGCCAGCAGACCCGGACAGGGGCGTTACAATGAGCAGTTCTTC. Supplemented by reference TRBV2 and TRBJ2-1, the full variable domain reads EPEVTQTPSHQVTQMGQEVILRCVPISNHLYFYWYRQILGQKVEFLVSFYNNEISEKSEIFDDQFSVERPDGSNFTLKIRSTKLEDSAMYFCASRPGQGRYNEQFFGPGTRLTVL.

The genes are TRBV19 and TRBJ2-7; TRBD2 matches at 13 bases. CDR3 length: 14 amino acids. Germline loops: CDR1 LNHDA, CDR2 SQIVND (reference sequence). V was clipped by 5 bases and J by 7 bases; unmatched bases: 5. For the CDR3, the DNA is TGTGCCAGTAGTTCTCCGGGACTAGCGGGGGAGCAGTACTTC. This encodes CASSSPGLAGEQYF.

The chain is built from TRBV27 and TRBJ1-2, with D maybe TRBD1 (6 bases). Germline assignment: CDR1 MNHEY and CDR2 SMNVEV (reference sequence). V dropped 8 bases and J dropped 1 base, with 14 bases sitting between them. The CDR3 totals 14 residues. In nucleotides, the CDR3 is TGTGCCAGCTCAACCGGGACAAATAACTATGGCTACACCTTC. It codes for CASSTGTNNYGYTF.

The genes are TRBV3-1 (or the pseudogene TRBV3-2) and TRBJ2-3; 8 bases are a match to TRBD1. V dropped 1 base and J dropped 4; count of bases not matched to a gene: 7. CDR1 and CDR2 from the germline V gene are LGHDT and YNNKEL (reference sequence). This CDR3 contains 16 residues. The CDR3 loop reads CASSQVPGGRADTQYF. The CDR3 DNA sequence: TGTGCCAGCAGCCAAGTACCAGGGGGCCGGGCAGATACGCAGTATTTT.

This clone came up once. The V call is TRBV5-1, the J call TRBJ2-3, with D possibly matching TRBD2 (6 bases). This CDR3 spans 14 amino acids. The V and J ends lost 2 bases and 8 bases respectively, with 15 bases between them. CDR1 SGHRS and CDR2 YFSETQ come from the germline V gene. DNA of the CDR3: TGCGCCAGCAGCTTAGGTAGCCGGGACTCTACGCAGTATTTT. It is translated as CASSLGSRDSTQYF.

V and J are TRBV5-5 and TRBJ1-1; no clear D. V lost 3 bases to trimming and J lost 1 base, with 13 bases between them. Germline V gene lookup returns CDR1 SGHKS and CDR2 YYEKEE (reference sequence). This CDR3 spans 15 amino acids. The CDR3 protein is CASSSPGRQNTEAFF. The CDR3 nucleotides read TGTGCCAGCAGCTCACCCGGCAGACAGAACACTGAAGCTTTCTTT.

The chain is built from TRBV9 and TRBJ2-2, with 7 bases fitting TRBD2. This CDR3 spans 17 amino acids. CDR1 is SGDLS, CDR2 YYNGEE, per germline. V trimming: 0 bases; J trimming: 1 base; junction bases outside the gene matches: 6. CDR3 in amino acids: CASSVASGTLNTGELFF. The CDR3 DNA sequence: TGTGCCAGCAGCGTAGCCAGCGGGACTCTGAACACCGGGGAGCTGTTTTTT.

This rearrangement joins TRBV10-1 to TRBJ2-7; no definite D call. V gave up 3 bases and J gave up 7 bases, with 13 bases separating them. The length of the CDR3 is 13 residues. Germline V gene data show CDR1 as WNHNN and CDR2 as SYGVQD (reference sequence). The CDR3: CASSDSGLGEQYF. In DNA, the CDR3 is TGCGCCAGCAGTGACTCTGGTTTGGGGGAGCAGTACTTC.

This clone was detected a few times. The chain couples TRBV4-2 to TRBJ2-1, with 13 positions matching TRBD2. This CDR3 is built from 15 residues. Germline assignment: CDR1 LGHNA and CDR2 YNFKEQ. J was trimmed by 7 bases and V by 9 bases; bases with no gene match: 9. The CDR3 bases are TGTGCCAGTTTCCCCGGGACTAGCGGGAATAATGAGCAGTTCTTC. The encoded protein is CASFPGTSGNNEQFF.

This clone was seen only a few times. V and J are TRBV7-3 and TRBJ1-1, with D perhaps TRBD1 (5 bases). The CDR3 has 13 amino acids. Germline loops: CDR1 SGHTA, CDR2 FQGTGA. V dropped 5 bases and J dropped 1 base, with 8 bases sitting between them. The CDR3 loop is CASSTGPNTEAFF. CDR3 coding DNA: TGTGCCAGCAGCACGGGGCCGAACACTGAAGCTTTCTTT.

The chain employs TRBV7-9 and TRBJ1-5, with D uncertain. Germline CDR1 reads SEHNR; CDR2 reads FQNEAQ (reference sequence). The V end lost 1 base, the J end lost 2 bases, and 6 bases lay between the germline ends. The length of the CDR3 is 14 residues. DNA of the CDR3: TGTGCCAGCAGCTTAGAAAGTCGCAATCAGCCCCAGCATTTT. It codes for CASSLESRNQPQHF.

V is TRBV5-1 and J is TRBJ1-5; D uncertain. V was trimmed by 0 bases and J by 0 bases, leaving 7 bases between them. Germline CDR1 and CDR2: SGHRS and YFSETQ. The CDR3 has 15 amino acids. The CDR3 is CASSLATGSNQPQHF. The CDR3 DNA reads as TGCGCCAGCAGCTTGGCCACGGGTAGCAATCAGCCCCAGCATTTT.

The CDR3 sequence: CASKNTRNTGELFF. The CDR3 DNA is TGTGCCAGCAAGAACACCAGGAACACCGGGGAGCTGTTTTTT. The J gene is TRBJ2-2, the V gene TRBV2; no clear D gene. V lost 7 bases, J lost 1 base, and 10 bases lay in between. The CDR3 runs to 14 residues. The germline CDR1 and CDR2 sequences are SNHLY and FYNNEI.

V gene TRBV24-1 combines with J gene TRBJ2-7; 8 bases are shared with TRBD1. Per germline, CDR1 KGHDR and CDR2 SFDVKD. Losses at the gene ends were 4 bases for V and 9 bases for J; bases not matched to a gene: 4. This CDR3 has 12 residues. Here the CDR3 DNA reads TGTGCCACCAGTGACCCAGGGGGCGGGCAGTACTTC. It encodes CATSDPGGGQYF.

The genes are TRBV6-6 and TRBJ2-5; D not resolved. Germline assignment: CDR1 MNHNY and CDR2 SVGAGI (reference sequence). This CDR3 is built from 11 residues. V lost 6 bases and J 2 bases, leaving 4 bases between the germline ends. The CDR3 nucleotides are TGTGCCAGCAGGACACAAGAGACCCAGTACTTC. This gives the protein CASRTQETQYF.

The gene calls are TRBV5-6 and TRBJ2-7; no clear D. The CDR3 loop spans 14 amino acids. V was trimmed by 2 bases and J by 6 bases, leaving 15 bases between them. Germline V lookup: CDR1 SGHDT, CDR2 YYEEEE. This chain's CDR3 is CASSFGSHLIEQYF. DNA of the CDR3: TGTGCCAGCAGCTTCGGCAGCCATCTCATCGAGCAGTACTTC.

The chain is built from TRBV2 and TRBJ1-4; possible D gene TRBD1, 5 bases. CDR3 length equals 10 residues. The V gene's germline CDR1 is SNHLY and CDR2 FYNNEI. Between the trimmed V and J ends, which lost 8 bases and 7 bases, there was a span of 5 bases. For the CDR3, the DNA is TGTGCCAGCGGGGCTGAAAAACTGTTTTTT. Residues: CASGAEKLFF. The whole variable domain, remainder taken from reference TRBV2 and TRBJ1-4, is EPEVTQTPSHQVTQMGQEVILRCVPISNHLYFYWYRQILGQKVEFLVSFYNNEISEKSEIFDDQFSVERPDGSNFTLKIRSTKLEDSAMYFCASGAEKLFFGSGTQLSVL.

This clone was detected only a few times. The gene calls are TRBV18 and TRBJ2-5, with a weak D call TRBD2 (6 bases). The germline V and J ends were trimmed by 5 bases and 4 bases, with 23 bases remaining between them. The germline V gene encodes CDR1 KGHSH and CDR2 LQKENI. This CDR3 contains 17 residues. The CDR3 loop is CASSLAGTTFGIETQYF. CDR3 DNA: TGTGCCAGCTCATTGGCGGGAACTACCTTCGGAATAGAGACCCAGTACTTC. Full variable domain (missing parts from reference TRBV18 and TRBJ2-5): NAGVMQNPRHLVRRRGQEARLRCSPMKGHSHVYWYRQLPEEGLKFMVYLQKENIIDESGMPKERFSAEFPKEGPSILRIQQVVRGDSAAYFCASSLAGTTFGIETQYFGPGTRLLVL.

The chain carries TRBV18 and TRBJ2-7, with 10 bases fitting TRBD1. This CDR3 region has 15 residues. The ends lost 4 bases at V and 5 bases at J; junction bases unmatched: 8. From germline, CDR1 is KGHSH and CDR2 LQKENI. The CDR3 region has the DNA TGTGCCAGCTCACTAACCGGGACAGGGGACAACGAGCAGTACTTC. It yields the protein CASSLTGTGDNEQYF.

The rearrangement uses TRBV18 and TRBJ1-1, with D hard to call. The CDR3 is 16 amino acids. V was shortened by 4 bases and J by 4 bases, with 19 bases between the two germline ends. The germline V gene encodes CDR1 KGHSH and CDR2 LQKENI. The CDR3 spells CASSLNPLPGSTEAFF. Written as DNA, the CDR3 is TGTGCCAGCTCACTAAACCCCCTTCCGGGGAGCACTGAAGCTTTCTTT.